These T cell receptor beta chains were read from a single sample in a study of early stage breast cancer tumors. Only in-frame clones appear in the TCRdb table, and some are missing; sequencing was by immunoSEQ multiplex PCR. The repertoire has fewer than 25,000 clones, roughly 67% of them found once; the top ten carry around 9.5%. Sequencing was carried out using breast tumor tissue. Receptor source: a person in their sixties with breast cancer. CDR3s include the opening cysteine and the closing phenylalanine or tryptophan. The D gene is left open where the match is weak. Clone size appears in some rows only: once, few, many, or a class for an expanded clone.

j_gene: TRBJ1-2; abundance: .; v_gene: TRBV29-1; d_gene: .; CDR3aa: CSVELYGQGYGYTF; CDR3nt: TGCAGCGTTGAGTTGTATGGGCAGGGCTATGGCTACACCTTC
j_gene: TRBJ1-2; abundance: .; v_gene: TRBV27; d_gene: TRBD1; CDR3aa: CASSQTGGGYTF; CDR3nt: TGTGCCAGCAGTCAAACAGGGGGCGGCTACACCTTC
j_gene: TRBJ2-7; abundance: .; v_gene: TRBV6-6; d_gene: TRBD2; CDR3aa: CASSGTSGRSGEQYF; CDR3nt: TGTGCCAGCAGTGGGACTAGCGGGAGGTCGGGCGAGCAGTACTTC
j_gene: TRBJ2-3; abundance: .; v_gene: TRBV6-5; d_gene: .; CDR3aa: CASSYDGGLNTDTQYF; CDR3nt: TGTGCCAGCAGTTACGATGGGGGACTTAACACAGATACGCAGTATTTT
j_gene: TRBJ2-3; abundance: .; v_gene: TRBV28; d_gene: .; CDR3aa: CASSLGGANTQYF; CDR3nt: TGTGCCAGCAGTTTGGGCGGGGCGAATACGCAGTATTTT
j_gene: TRBJ2-5; abundance: .; v_gene: TRBV6-5; d_gene: TRBD1; CDR3aa: CASSWATGEETQYF; CDR3nt: TGTGCCAGCAGTTGGGCAACAGGGGAAGAGACCCAGTACTTC
j_gene: TRBJ1-2; abundance: .; v_gene: TRBV6-6; d_gene: .; CDR3aa: CASSYLGGNYGYTF; CDR3nt: TGTGCCAGCAGTTACCTAGGGGGAAACTATGGCTACACCTTC
j_gene: TRBJ1-3; abundance: .; v_gene: TRBV7-2; d_gene: .; CDR3aa: CASSPQGLDTIYF; CDR3nt: TGTGCCAGCAGCCCTCAGGGTCTGGACACCATATATTTT
j_gene: TRBJ2-7; abundance: few; v_gene: TRBV28; d_gene: .; CDR3aa: CASSLVAGSLGSYEQYF; CDR3nt: TGTGCCAGCAGTTTGGTCGCAGGGTCGTTGGGATCCTACGAGCAGTACTTC
j_gene: TRBJ1-4; abundance: few; v_gene: TRBV2; d_gene: .; CDR3aa: CASSQEKLFF; CDR3nt: TGTGCCAGCAGTCAAGAAAAACTGTTTTTT
j_gene: TRBJ2-2; abundance: .; v_gene: TRBV11-2; d_gene: .; CDR3aa: CASSLGAGELFF; CDR3nt: TGTGCCAGCAGCTTGGGAGCCGGGGAGCTGTTTTTT
j_gene: TRBJ1-2; abundance: .; v_gene: TRBV30; d_gene: .; CDR3aa: CAWNPSGPRGRYGYTF; CDR3nt: TGTGCCTGGAATCCCTCCGGGCCCAGGGGAAGGTATGGCTACACCTTC
j_gene: TRBJ1-2; abundance: .; v_gene: TRBV19; d_gene: TRBD1; CDR3aa: CASRGWDRNINYGYTF; CDR3nt: TGTGCCAGTAGGGGATGGGACAGGAATATTAACTATGGCTACACCTTC
j_gene: TRBJ2-7; abundance: .; v_gene: TRBV11-2; d_gene: TRBD1; CDR3aa: CASSLIDRGTYEQYF; CDR3nt: TGTGCCAGCAGCTTAATCGACAGGGGAACATACGAGCAGTACTTC
j_gene: TRBJ2-7; abundance: .; v_gene: TRBV13; d_gene: .; CDR3aa: CASSLPPAGQIPEQYF; CDR3nt: TGTGCCAGCAGCTTGCCCCCGGCGGGGCAAATCCCTGAGCAGTACTTC
j_gene: TRBJ2-1; abundance: .; v_gene: TRBV19; d_gene: .; CDR3aa: CASSRGQSSYNEQFF; CDR3nt: TGTGCCAGTAGTAGGGGCCAGAGCTCCTACAATGAGCAGTTCTTC
j_gene: TRBJ2-3; abundance: .; v_gene: TRBV11-2; d_gene: .; CDR3aa: CASSFVSQAQYF; CDR3nt: TGTGCCAGCAGCTTCGTTAGTCAGGCGCAGTATTTT
j_gene: TRBJ2-7; abundance: .; v_gene: TRBV7-2; d_gene: .; CDR3aa: CASSLGGAGSLSEQYF; CDR3nt: TGTGCCAGCAGCTTGGGGGGAGCGGGCAGTCTCTCCGAGCAGTACTTC
j_gene: TRBJ2-3; abundance: .; v_gene: TRBV30; d_gene: TRBD2; CDR3aa: CAWGPPGTSGGTISTDTQYF; CDR3nt: TGTGCCTGGGGTCCCCCCGGGACTAGCGGAGGAACCATAAGCACAGATACGCAGTATTTT
j_gene: TRBJ1-4; abundance: .; v_gene: TRBV19; d_gene: TRBD1; CDR3aa: CASSYPDRGRDEKLFF; CDR3nt: TGTGCCAGTAGTTACCCCGACAGGGGGCGAGATGAAAAACTGTTTTTT
j_gene: TRBJ2-3; abundance: once; v_gene: TRBV6-5; d_gene: TRBD2; CDR3aa: CASSYLSGRGSDTQYF; CDR3nt: TGTGCCAGCAGTTACCTCAGCGGGAGAGGCTCAGATACGCAGTATTTT
j_gene: TRBJ2-7; abundance: .; v_gene: TRBV27; d_gene: .; CDR3aa: CASSLVDSVEQYF; CDR3nt: TGTGCCAGCAGTTTAGTGGACTCGGTCGAGCAGTACTTC